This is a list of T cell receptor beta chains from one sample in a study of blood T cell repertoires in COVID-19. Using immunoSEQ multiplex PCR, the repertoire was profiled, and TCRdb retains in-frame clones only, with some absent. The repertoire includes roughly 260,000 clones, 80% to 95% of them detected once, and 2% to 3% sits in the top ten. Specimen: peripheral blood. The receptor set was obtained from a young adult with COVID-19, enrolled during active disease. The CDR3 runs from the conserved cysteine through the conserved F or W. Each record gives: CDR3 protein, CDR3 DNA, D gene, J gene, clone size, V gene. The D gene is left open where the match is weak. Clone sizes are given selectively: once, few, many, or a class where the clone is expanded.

CASSQDGQGARGAFF TGCGCCAGCAGCCAAGATGGACAGGGGGCAAGGGGAGCTTTCTTT TRBD1 TRBJ1-1 NA TRBV4-1
CASSLGQGDLGGELFF TGCGCCAGCAGCCTAGGACAGGGCGATTTGGGCGGGGAGCTGTTTTTT TRBD1 TRBJ2-2 NA TRBV4-3
CASSEVDRLHEQYF TGTGCCAGCAGTGAGGTGGACAGGCTCCACGAGCAGTACTTC TRBD1 TRBJ2-7 NA TRBV2
CASSEGAGPYEQYF TGTGCCAGCAGTGAAGGAGCGGGCCCCTACGAGCAGTACTTC NA TRBJ2-7 once TRBV6-1
CASSPSRDRPQYF TGTGCCAGCAGCCCCTCACGGGACAGGCCCCAGTACTTC TRBD1 TRBJ2-7 few TRBV3-1/TRBV3-2
CAISAQDRATDTQYF TGTGCCATCAGCGCCCAGGACAGGGCCACAGATACGCAGTATTTT TRBD1 TRBJ2-3 NA TRBV10-3
CASSPVGLLYGYTF TGTGCCAGCAGCCCCGTCGGACTCCTCTATGGCTACACCTTC NA TRBJ1-2 NA TRBV3-1/TRBV3-2
CASSSPYSGANVLTF TGTGCCAGCAGTTCCCCTTACTCTGGGGCCAACGTCCTGACTTTC NA TRBJ2-6 once TRBV28
CASSPVLAGMEPQHF TGTGCCAGTAGCCCCGTCTTGGCAGGGATGGAGCCCCAGCATTTT NA TRBJ1-5 NA TRBV19
CASSVDSYGDTQYF TGTGCCAGCAGTGTAGACAGTTACGGAGATACGCAGTATTTT NA TRBJ2-3 NA TRBV27
CASSERGSGEQFF TGTGCCAGCAGTGAAAGGGGGAGTGGTGAGCAGTTCTTC NA TRBJ2-1 many TRBV6-1
CASSLGASGNYEQYF TGTGCCAGCAGCTTAGGGGCTAGCGGGAACTACGAGCAGTACTTC TRBD2 TRBJ2-7 NA TRBV7-2
CASSPWGGGGNEQFF TGTGCCAGCAGCCCCTGGGGGGGCGGAGGCAATGAGCAGTTCTTC NA TRBJ2-1 once TRBV9
CASRSGLAYEQYF TGTGCCAGCAGGTCGGGACTAGCCTACGAGCAGTACTTC TRBD2 TRBJ2-7 NA TRBV12-3/TRBV12-4
CASRELDRENQPQHF TGTGCCAGCAGGGAGTTGGACAGGGAAAACCAGCCCCAGCATTTT TRBD1 TRBJ1-5 NA TRBV6-5
CASPDSSYNEQFF TGTGCCAGCCCCGATAGCTCCTACAATGAGCAGTTCTTC NA TRBJ2-1 NA TRBV5-6
CASRLDFGETQYF TGTGCCAGCAGACTTGACTTCGGCGAGACCCAGTACTTC NA TRBJ2-5 NA TRBV28
CASSSRGGNQPQHF TGTGCCAGCAGTTCCCGCGGGGGAAATCAGCCCCAGCATTTT NA TRBJ1-5 NA TRBV28
CASSPTISYEQYF TGCGCCAGCAGCCCGACAATTTCCTACGAGCAGTACTTC NA TRBJ2-7 NA TRBV4-3
CASTDDRFNYGYTF TGTGCCAGCACCGACGACAGGTTTAACTATGGCTACACCTTC NA TRBJ1-2 NA TRBV6-6
CASSLVPVQGTDTQYF TGCGCCAGCAGCTTGGTCCCAGTTCAGGGCACAGATACGCAGTATTTT NA TRBJ2-3 NA TRBV5-1
CASSLGQGATEQYF TGCGCCAGCAGCTTGGGACAGGGGGCTACCGAGCAGTACTTC TRBD1 TRBJ2-7 NA TRBV5-1
CASSPQGLNTEAFF TGTGCCAGCTCACCGCAGGGCTTGAACACTGAAGCTTTCTTT NA TRBJ1-1 NA TRBV18
CSVPGWPYGYTF TGCAGCGTGCCGGGATGGCCCTATGGCTACACCTTC NA TRBJ1-2 NA TRBV29-1
CASSDIQLPPPPAFF TGTGCCAGCAGTGACATACAGCTCCCCCCTCCGCCAGCTTTCTTT NA TRBJ1-1 NA TRBV2
CASSPSGGYEQYF TGTGCCAGCAGTCCTTCCGGAGGATACGAGCAGTACTTC NA TRBJ2-7 NA TRBV12-3/TRBV12-4
CASSLVGSGTDTQYF TGTGCCAGCAGCTTAGTTGGTAGCGGGACAGATACGCAGTATTTT TRBD2 TRBJ2-3 NA TRBV7-9
CASSYGGRIGYNEQFF TGTGCCAGCAGTTACGGCGGGAGAATAGGGTACAATGAGCAGTTCTTC TRBD2 TRBJ2-1 NA TRBV6-5
CASSENRGAKNIQYF TGTGCCAGCAGTGAAAACAGGGGCGCCAAAAACATTCAGTACTTC TRBD1 TRBJ2-4 NA TRBV25-1
CATSRDRLAGGNEQFF TGTGCCACCAGCAGAGATCGACTAGCGGGGGGCAATGAGCAGTTCTTC TRBD2 TRBJ2-1 NA TRBV15
CASSEGYSSYNEQFF TGTGCCAGCAGCGAGGGCTATTCCTCCTACAATGAGCAGTTCTTC NA TRBJ2-1 NA TRBV3-1/TRBV3-2
CASSADRGTYNEQFF TGTGCCAGCAGTGCAGACAGGGGGACCTACAATGAGCAGTTCTTC TRBD1 TRBJ2-1 NA TRBV2
CASSPQTATNTGELFF TGTGCCAGTAGTCCGCAAACAGCAACCAACACCGGGGAGCTGTTTTTT NA TRBJ2-2 once TRBV19
CASSYGLSGPYNEQFF TGTGCCAGCAGTTACGGTCTCAGCGGTCCCTACAATGAGCAGTTCTTC NA TRBJ2-1 NA TRBV6-2/TRBV6-3
CASSITGEMDGYTF TGTGCCAGCAGTATAACAGGGGAGATGGATGGCTACACCTTC TRBD1 TRBJ1-2 NA TRBV28
CASRTTGLSYEQYF TGTGCCAGCAGGACTACAGGGTTATCCTACGAGCAGTACTTC NA TRBJ2-7 NA TRBV2
CASRPGQGVYNQPQHF TGTGCCAGCAGGCCCGGACAGGGGGTATACAATCAGCCCCAGCATTTT TRBD1 TRBJ1-5 once TRBV6-6
CASSLAGLPYGYTF TGTGCCAGCAGTTTAGCAGGGCTGCCCTATGGCTACACCTTC NA TRBJ1-2 NA TRBV27
CAISMGSLNTDTQYF TGTGCCATCAGCATGGGCAGCCTAAACACAGATACGCAGTATTTT NA TRBJ2-3 NA TRBV10-3
CASSPGVSLNTEAFF TGTGCCAGCTCACCCGGAGTGTCTTTGAACACTGAAGCTTTCTTT NA TRBJ1-1 NA TRBV18
CAISESADTQYF TGTGCCATCAGTGAGTCAGCTGATACGCAGTATTTT NA TRBJ2-3 once TRBV10-3
CASSLGQAGSGANVLTF TGTGCCAGCAGCCTGGGGCAGGCGGGGTCTGGGGCCAACGTCCTGACTTTC NA TRBJ2-6 NA TRBV7-3
CATSDSRQGPYEQYF TGTGCCACCAGTGATTCCCGACAGGGACCCTACGAGCAGTACTTC TRBD1 TRBJ2-7 NA TRBV24-1
CASSQVSPSGSEQFF TGTGCCAGCAGCCAAGTATCTCCTAGTGGTTCTGAGCAGTTCTTC NA TRBJ2-1 many TRBV4-2
CASSIQGFHEKLFF TGTGCCAGTAGTATCCAGGGGTTCCATGAAAAACTGTTTTTT NA TRBJ1-4 NA TRBV19
CATSRDRTGINEKLFF TGTGCCACCAGCAGAGATAGGACAGGGATTAATGAAAAACTGTTTTTT TRBD1 TRBJ1-4 NA TRBV15
CASMKGRNQPEAFF TGTGCCAGCATGAAAGGGAGGAATCAACCTGAAGCTTTCTTT NA TRBJ1-1 NA TRBV28
CASSARDREGYTF TGTGCCAGCAGCGCGAGGGACAGGGAAGGCTACACCTTC TRBD1 TRBJ1-2 NA TRBV9
CASSIDNSGNTIYF TGCGCCAGCAGCATTGACAACTCTGGAAACACCATATATTTT NA TRBJ1-3 NA TRBV5-1